A single sample gave rise to the 11 T cell receptor beta chains below, sequenced in a study of blood T cell repertoires in COVID-19. TCRdb's copy holds only in-frame clones and misses some; the assay was immunoSEQ multiplex PCR. In the table there are around 130,000 clones, 80% to 90% of which are singletons. Sequenced: peripheral blood. The receptors stem from a man aged 65 to 79 with active or convalescent COVID-19.

This rearrangement joins TRBV27 to TRBJ1-5; 8 nucleotides match TRBD1. J was trimmed by 5 bases and V by 6 bases; bases with no gene match: 12. Germline V gene sequence: CDR1 MNHEY, CDR2 SMNVEV (reference sequence). The CDR3 has 16 residues. CDR3 in DNA: TGTGCCAGCAGCACCTCAGGGGGCGCATGGGATCAGCCCCAGCATTTT. Protein sequence: CASSTSGGAWDQPQHF.

This clone is a singleton in its sample. This chain joins TRBV19 and TRBJ1-1; no firm D call. CDR1 and CDR2 from the germline V gene are LNHDA and SQIVND (reference sequence). This CDR3 is 13 amino acids long. Trimming took 4 bases from V and 1 from J, leaving 7 bases between them. In DNA form, the CDR3 reads TGTGCCAGTAGTACGCGACAGAACACTGAAGCTTTCTTT. This codes for CASSTRQNTEAFF.

This clone has more than one count but fewer than ten. V is TRBV28 and J is TRBJ1-6, with 9 bases lining up with TRBD1. The trim removed 5 bases at V and 7 bases at J, leaving 3 bases unmatched. The CDR3 is 14 amino acids. The V gene's germline CDR1 is MDHEN and CDR2 SYDVKM. The CDR3 DNA follows: TGTGCCAGCAGTCCCGGGACAGGGAATTCACCCCTCCACTTT. Encoded protein: CASSPGTGNSPLHF.

The chain links TRBV4-1 to TRBJ2-2; D possibly corresponds to TRBD2 (6 bases). Germline CDR1 and CDR2: MGHRA and YSYEKL. The CDR3 is 15 residues long. V lost 4 bases to trimming and J lost 6 bases, with 15 bases between them. The CDR3, as DNA: TGCGCCAGCAGCCTCAGAGCCGGGGAGGCCGGGGAGCTGTTTTTT. This codes for CASSLRAGEAGELFF.

This chain connects TRBV6-1 to TRBJ2-7; a weak D match, TRBD2 (6 bases). V was trimmed by 0 bases and J by 7 bases, leaving 13 bases between them. The CDR3 runs 14 residues. Germline V gene lookup returns CDR1 MNHNS and CDR2 SASEGT. CDR3 protein: CASSEAGTLREQYF. The CDR3 coding sequence is TGTGCCAGCAGTGAAGCGGGGACTTTGCGGGAGCAGTACTTC.

This clone was counted a single time. The chain is built from TRBV5-1 and TRBJ2-3; 7 positions agree with TRBD2. CDR1 SGHRS and CDR2 YFSETQ come from the germline V gene. Losses at the gene ends were 6 bases for V and 0 bases for J; bases not matched to a gene: 4. This CDR3 contains 14 residues. Here the CDR3 reads CASISSGSTDTQYF. CDR3 DNA sequence: TGCGCCAGCATATCTAGCGGTAGCACAGATACGCAGTATTTT.

This chain uses TRBV6-6 with TRBJ2-7; 8 bases line up with TRBD1. CDR1 and CDR2 (germline): MNHNY, SVGAGI (reference sequence). The junction had 6 bases not matched to a gene; V was cut back by 2 bases and J by 0 bases. CDR3 length: 16 amino acids. CDR3 loop: CASSYHRGISSYEQYF. DNA for the CDR3: TGTGCCAGCAGTTACCACAGGGGGATTAGCTCCTACGAGCAGTACTTC.

The chain has TRBV18 and TRBJ1-1; 9 positions match TRBD1. Looked up from germline, CDR1 is KGHSH and CDR2 is LQKENI. The CDR3 totals 14 residues. The V gene end was trimmed by 2 bases and the J gene end by 8 bases; junction bases not matched to a gene: 6. CDR3: CASSPTAGQGEAFF. The CDR3 DNA reads as TGTGCCAGCTCACCAACGGCCGGACAGGGGGAAGCTTTCTTT.

V usage is TRBV19 and J usage is TRBJ1-2; D possibly corresponds to TRBD1 (6 bases). Trimming left V 3 bases short and J 3 bases short, with 11 bases between. Germline CDR1 is LNHDA and CDR2 is SQIVND (reference sequence). The CDR3 is 14 amino acids. In nucleotides, the CDR3 is TGTGCCAGTAGTATCCCACAGGGTTACTATGGCTACACCTTC. Translating gives CASSIPQGYYGYTF.

V usage is TRBV19 and J usage is TRBJ1-3, with unresolved D. CDR3 length: 14 amino acids. V was pared by 7 bases and J by 4 bases, with 14 bases between. CDR1 is LNHDA and CDR2 is SQIVND in the germline V gene (reference sequence). The CDR3 DNA follows: TGTGCCAGTACCCCGTGGGCGGGCGGAAACACCATATATTTT. It codes for CASTPWAGGNTIYF.

The chain uses TRBV29-1 and TRBJ1-2; 7 bases match TRBD1. CDR3 size: 18 residues. The germline V gene has CDR1 SQVTM and CDR2 ANQGSEA. The V segment lost 1 base and the J segment 4 bases; nucleotides outside the gene matches: 18. In DNA form, the CDR3 reads TGCAGCGTTGAAGGCCGACAGGGAAGGGTCGAATCCACCTATGGCTACACCTTC. Protein sequence: CSVEGRQGRVESTYGYTF.